Listed below are T cell receptor beta chains from one sample, sequenced in a study of Tregs in tolerant kidney transplant recipients. Data came from immunoSEQ multiplex PCR; TCRdb stores just in-frame clones and leaves some out. In the table there are 90,000 to 120,000 clones, 85% to 90% of which are singletons. Source: CD4+ T cells from blood, taken before the transplant. The receptors shown here come from a human donor who received a combined kidney and bone marrow transplant. CDR3s include the opening cysteine and the closing phenylalanine or tryptophan. The D gene is left open where the match is weak. Clone size is given for some rows only: seen once, a few or many times, or a class if the clone is expanded.

clone_size d_call j_call v_call cdr3_aa cdr3_nt
. . TRBJ2-7 TRBV7-6 CASSLVYREGNEQYF TGTGCCAGCAGCTTAGTTTACAGGGAAGGAAACGAGCAGTACTTC
. . TRBJ2-3 TRBV4-1 CASSPPQDHEGDTQYF TGCGCCAGCAGCCCACCCCAGGACCATGAGGGAGATACGCAGTATTTT
. . TRBJ2-7 TRBV5-4 CASSLRRDPYEQYF TGTGCCAGCAGCTTAAGGAGGGATCCATACGAGCAGTACTTC
. . TRBJ2-5 TRBV5-1 CASSLGPFGQGIGETQYF TGCGCCAGCAGCTTGGGCCCCTTTGGGCAGGGCATCGGGGAGACCCAGTACTTC
once TRBD1 TRBJ1-2 TRBV28 CASRTGQVGLGGYTF TGTGCCAGCAGAACCGGACAGGTTGGGCTGGGTGGCTACACCTTC
. TRBD1 TRBJ1-2 TRBV5-6 CASSFDRGLYGYTF TGTGCCAGCAGCTTTGACAGGGGATTATATGGCTACACCTTC
. TRBD2 TRBJ2-7 TRBV5-1 CASSLVTSGGGGQYF TGCGCCAGCAGCTTGGTGACTAGCGGGGGTGGAGGGCAGTACTTC
. . TRBJ2-2 TRBV5-4 CASSLFSGELFF TGTGCCAGCAGCTTATTCTCCGGGGAGCTGTTTTTT
. . TRBJ1-5 TRBV7-9 CASSRDTGNQPQHF TGTGCCAGCAGCCGTGACACGGGCAATCAGCCCCAGCATTTT
few . TRBJ2-7 TRBV21-1 CATPFTGTSGSYEQYF TGTGCCACCCCTTTCACGGGGACTAGCGGCTCCTACGAGCAGTACTTC
once . TRBJ2-3 TRBV7-2 CASSQTPPGDTQYF TGTGCCAGCAGCCAAACCCCACCGGGGGATACGCAGTATTTT
. TRBD1 TRBJ2-3 TRBV7-2 CASSPRQGRPTDTQYF TGTGCCAGCAGCCCGAGACAGGGAAGACCCACAGATACGCAGTATTTT
. . TRBJ2-7 TRBV28 CASFYRTGGVDEQYF TGTGCCAGCTTTTATAGGACAGGAGGGGTCGACGAGCAGTACTTC
. TRBD1 TRBJ2-7 TRBV10-3 CAIRSDRGLYEQYF TGTGCCATCAGATCGGACAGGGGGTTATACGAGCAGTACTTC
few . TRBJ1-5 TRBV5-5 CASSSGQPNQPQHF TGTGCCAGCAGTTCCGGACAGCCGAATCAGCCCCAGCATTTT
once TRBD1 TRBJ2-3 TRBV6-1 CASSARDRGPHTDTQYF TGTGCCAGCAGTGCCCGGGACAGGGGACCTCACACAGATACGCAGTATTTT
. TRBD2 TRBJ2-2 TRBV18 CASSLGLAGDTGELFF TGTGCCAGCTCACTGGGACTAGCGGGAGACACCGGGGAGCTGTTTTTT
. . TRBJ2-1 TRBV28 CASSSVSAGNNEQFF TGTGCCAGCAGTTCGGTTTCGGCAGGGAACAATGAGCAGTTCTTC
. . TRBJ2-1 TRBV4-1 CASSQGGRGPRSYNEQFF TGCGCCAGCAGCCAAGGAGGGCGGGGCCCCCGCTCCTACAATGAGCAGTTCTTC
. TRBD1 TRBJ1-2 TRBV5-4 CASSFGQGKPLVYGYTF TGTGCCAGCAGCTTCGGACAGGGAAAGCCCCTCGTCTATGGCTACACCTTC
. TRBD1 TRBJ2-3 TRBV19 CASSDRAADTQYF TGTGCCAGTAGCGACAGGGCCGCAGATACGCAGTATTTT
. . TRBJ2-7 TRBV2 CATRRFYEQYF TGTGCCACCCGGCGGTTCTACGAGCAGTACTTC
. TRBD1 TRBJ2-1 TRBV10-3 CAITDGQGGAYEQFF TGTGCCATCACTGACGGACAGGGGGGGGCCTATGAGCAGTTCTTC
many TRBD1 TRBJ2-7 TRBV10-3 CALGQGAEQYF TGTGCCCTTGGACAGGGAGCCGAGCAGTACTTC
few . TRBJ2-4 TRBV19 CASSSTTRAKNIQYF TGTGCCAGTAGTTCAACAACCCGAGCCAAAAACATTCAGTACTTC
few . TRBJ1-3 TRBV2 CASRGLRSGNTIYF TGTGCCAGCAGAGGACTCCGCTCTGGAAACACCATATATTTT
. . TRBJ2-2 TRBV7-9 CASSRDMTGELFF TGTGCCAGCAGCCGGGACATGACCGGGGAGCTGTTTTTT
. TRBD2 TRBJ2-2 TRBV7-9 CASSLVAGGTGELFF TGTGCCAGCAGCTTAGTAGCGGGAGGCACCGGGGAGCTGTTTTTT
. . TRBJ2-3 TRBV21-1 CASSAPGQGADTQYF TGTGCCAGCAGCGCCCCGGGACAGGGTGCAGATACGCAGTATTTT
once TRBD1 TRBJ1-4 TRBV19 CASLHTGGAGEKLFF TGTGCCAGCCTCCACACAGGGGGCGCCGGGGAAAAACTGTTTTTT